These 29 T cell receptor beta chains were all obtained from the same sample, sequenced in a study of cytomegalovirus exposure and HLA in healthy donors. Some clones are missing from TCRdb's copy, which holds only in-frame ones; the method was immunoSEQ multiplex PCR. The data show 100,000 to 120,000 clones, with approximately 90% seen just once and 1.4% held by the top ten. Source material: PBMCs. The receptors here all came from a woman in her 30s in good health and CMV-seropositive.

This clone was picked up a small number of times. The chain has TRBV9 and TRBJ2-2; D remains ambiguous. V shed 0 bases and J shed 6 bases, with 9 bases lying between them. This CDR3 is built from 14 residues. Germline lookup yields CDR1 SGDLS and CDR2 YYNGEE. The CDR3 sequence is CASSVGAQSGELFF. DNA for the CDR3: TGTGCCAGCAGCGTAGGGGCGCAATCCGGGGAGCTGTTTTTT.

The chain has TRBV18 and TRBJ1-6; a weak D match, TRBD1 (6 bases). The CDR3 length is 19 residues. Germline-derived CDR1 and CDR2 are KGHSH and LQKENI. With 1 base removed from V and 0 bases from J, the gap between germline ends came to 16 bases. CDR3 amino acids: CASSPQIIRGSSYNSPLHF. CDR3 nucleotide sequence: TGTGCCAGCTCACCACAAATTATCAGGGGTAGCTCCTATAATTCACCCCTCCACTTT.

V usage is TRBV14 and J usage is TRBJ1-2; weak D call: TRBD1 (6 bases). The germline V gene has CDR1 SGHDN and CDR2 FVKESK. The V end was cut by 4 bases, the J end by 4 bases, with 19 bases between. The CDR3 runs to 16 residues. The CDR3 reads CASSPGGTHLLYGYTF. The CDR3 nucleotides read TGTGCCAGCAGCCCCGGTGGGACACATTTACTCTATGGCTACACCTTC.

J is TRBJ1-1 and V is TRBV4-2, with TRBD1 matching 7 bases. The CDR3 covers 15 residues. Germline trimming cut 0 bases from V and 7 bases from J; bases unmatched to any gene: 8. The germline gives CDR1 LGHNA, CDR2 YNFKEQ. CDR3 sequence (DNA): TGTGCCAGCAGCCAAGAGCCGGGACAGTCGTATGAAGCTTTCTTT. Translation gives CASSQEPGQSYEAFF.

This chain connects TRBV28 to TRBJ1-3, with 10 positions matching TRBD1. The germline CDR1 and CDR2 sequences are MDHEN and SYDVKM. This CDR3 region has 16 residues. V shed 5 bases and J 2 bases; nucleotides not matched to a gene: 6. The CDR3 loop reads CASSGPGQGAGNTIYF. The CDR3 nucleotides read TGTGCCAGCAGTGGGCCTGGACAGGGGGCTGGAAACACCATATATTTT.

This chain links TRBV5-1 with TRBJ2-2; 7 positions agree with TRBD1. Looked up from germline, CDR1 is SGHRS and CDR2 is YFSETQ. Trimming took 5 bases from V and 4 from J; bases not matched to a gene: 5. The CDR3 is made up of 14 amino acids. Here the CDR3 reads CASRPTGLTGELFF. As DNA, the CDR3 is TGCGCCAGCAGACCGACAGGGCTCACCGGGGAGCTGTTTTTT. Filled out from reference TRBV5-1 and TRBJ2-2, the complete variable domain reads KAGVTQTPRYLIKTRGQQVTLSCSPISGHRSVSWYQQTPGQGLQFLFEYFSETQRNKGNFPGRFSGRQFSNSRSEMNVSTLELGDSALYLCASRPTGLTGELFFGEGSRLTVL.

The chain couples TRBV7-3 to TRBJ2-1; D is undetermined. The V gene lost 5 bases and the J gene lost 6 bases, with 11 bases spanning the gap. CDR1 and CDR2 (germline): SGHTA, FQGTGA. The CDR3 has 13 residues. The CDR3 DNA follows: TGTGCCAGCAGCCCAAATCAGGTCAATGAGCAGTTCTTC. As protein: CASSPNQVNEQFF.

The genes are TRBV28 and TRBJ2-7; D possibly corresponds to TRBD1 (5 bases). CDR1 and CDR2 (germline): MDHEN, SYDVKM. This CDR3 has 14 residues. Trimming removed 5 bases at V and 2 bases at J, with 13 bases between. The CDR3 coding sequence is TGTGCCAGCAGTCCAGGGTCCCTTCCCTACGAGCAGTACTTC. Its protein product is CASSPGSLPYEQYF.

The chain uses TRBV7-9 and TRBJ1-1; D uncertain. Trimming left V 5 bases short and J 3 bases short, with 13 bases between. Germline CDR1 SEHNR, CDR2 FQNEAQ (reference sequence). CDR3 length: 14 amino acids. CDR3 DNA sequence: TGTGCCAGCAGCCCCCCCGGAGGACACACTGAAGCTTTCTTT. It codes for CASSPPGGHTEAFF.

The CDR3, as DNA: TGTGCCAGCAGCTTAAACAGCGGGGAAAAACTGTTTTTT. Protein: CASSLNSGEKLFF. The rearrangement joins TRBV7-9 to TRBJ1-4, with D uncertain. This CDR3 is built from 13 residues. V dropped 2 bases and J dropped 8 bases, with 9 bases sitting between them. Per the germline V gene, CDR1 is SEHNR and CDR2 is FQNEAQ (reference sequence).

The rearrangement joins TRBV20-1 to TRBJ2-3; D gene unclear. V was shortened by 5 bases and J by 2 bases, with 2 bases between the two germline ends. This CDR3 contains 10 residues. The V gene's germline CDR1 is DFQATT and CDR2 SNEGSKA (reference sequence). The CDR3 is CSALTDTQYF. The CDR3 coding sequence is TGCAGTGCTCTCACAGATACGCAGTATTTT.

CDR3 nucleotide sequence: TGTGCCAGCAGCAAAGCTTCCCCGGGACTAGCGAACACCGGGGAGCTGTTTTTT. Amino acids: CASSKASPGLANTGELFF. This chain uses TRBV21-1 with TRBJ2-2; the table's D call of TRBD2 was not tested on the DNA. TRBV21-1 is noted as a pseudogene. This CDR3 region has 18 residues.

DNA for the CDR3: TGTGCCAGTAGTGCCGGGACAGGGGGGAATCAGCCCCAGCATTTT. Translated: CASSAGTGGNQPQHF. The J gene is TRBJ1-5, the V gene TRBV19; 11 nucleotides match TRBD1. CDR1 and CDR2 from the germline V gene are LNHDA and SQIVND (reference sequence). The J segment lost 4 bases and the V segment lost 5 bases, leaving 4 bases of the junction unmatched. The CDR3 totals 15 residues.

The rearrangement joins TRBV11-1 to TRBJ2-7, with D possibly matching TRBD1 (5 bases). Germline CDR1 SGHAT, CDR2 FQDESV (reference sequence). V lost 1 base to trimming and J lost 1 base, with 5 bases between them. CDR3 length: 13 residues. The CDR3 DNA sequence: TGTGCCAGCAGCTTAGACAGGTCCTACGAGCAGTACTTC. Its protein is CASSLDRSYEQYF.

The V call is TRBV6-1, the J call TRBJ1-2; TRBD1 aligns across 7 bases. The germline gives CDR1 MNHNS, CDR2 SASEGT. Trimming cost V 4 bases and J 0 bases; bases outside gene matches: 2. The CDR3 is made up of 14 amino acids. As DNA, the CDR3 is TGTGCCAGCAGTGTTACAGGGGCTAACTATGGCTACACCTTC. Translation gives CASSVTGANYGYTF.

CDR3 DNA sequence: TGTGCCAGCTCACTTTTGTCCGGACAGGGGTTGACCTACGAGCAGTACTTC. It translates to CASSLLSGQGLTYEQYF. This chain uses TRBV18 with TRBJ2-7, with 9 nucleotides matching TRBD1. The V segment lost 4 bases and the J segment 2 bases; nucleotides outside the gene matches: 12. Germline V gene data show CDR1 as KGHSH and CDR2 as LQKENI. The CDR3 consists of 17 residues.

This chain uses TRBV25-1 with TRBJ2-5; 8 bases agree with TRBD1. V was clipped by 6 bases and J by 5 bases; unmatched bases: 8. This CDR3 is 14 amino acids long. The germline V gene encodes CDR1 MGHDK and CDR2 SYGVNS. As DNA, the CDR3 is TGTGCCAGCAGCGCTACGACAGGGGTTGAGACCCAGTACTTC. It specifies CASSATTGVETQYF.

The chain uses TRBV18 and TRBJ1-1; no definite D call. Germline V lookup: CDR1 KGHSH, CDR2 LQKENI. The germline V and J ends were trimmed by 6 bases and 9 bases, with 5 bases remaining between them. This CDR3 is built from 9 residues. The CDR3 here is CASSYKAFF. CDR3 nucleotides: TGTGCCAGCTCGTACAAAGCTTTCTTT. Supplemented by reference TRBV18 and TRBJ1-1, the full variable domain reads NAGVMQNPRHLVRRRGQEARLRCSPMKGHSHVYWYRQLPEEGLKFMVYLQKENIIDESGMPKERFSAEFPKEGPSILRIQQVVRGDSAAYFCASSYKAFFGQGTRLTVV.

This clone was seen once. Other DNA sequences from this sample encode an identical CDR3 as well. The V and J genes are TRBV5-1 and TRBJ2-2, with D possibly TRBD1 on 6 matching bases. Germline-derived CDR1 and CDR2 are SGHRS and YFSETQ. Trimming stripped 3 bases from V and 2 bases from J, with 8 bases between. CDR3 length equals 14 residues. CDR3 region: CASSSTGNTGELFF. The CDR3 bases are TGCGCCAGCAGCTCGACAGGAAACACCGGGGAGCTGTTTTTT.

V usage is TRBV28 and J usage is TRBJ1-2; 7 nucleotides agree with TRBD1. The CDR3 is made up of 14 amino acids. With V trimmed by 7 bases and J by 6 bases, 11 bases remained unmatched. CDR1 MDHEN and CDR2 SYDVKM come from the germline V gene. The CDR3 region is CASTPGGRSNGYTF. CDR3 nucleotides: TGTGCCAGCACCCCAGGGGGACGGAGCAATGGCTACACCTTC.

The genes are TRBV20-1 and TRBJ2-2; D is ambiguous. Germline V gene data show CDR1 as DFQATT and CDR2 as SNEGSKA (reference sequence). Trimming left V 5 bases short and J 5 bases short, with 6 bases between. The length of the CDR3 is 11 residues. CDR3 sequence: CSARVTGELFF. The CDR3, as DNA: TGCAGTGCTCGGGTTACCGGGGAGCTGTTTTTT.

The chain uses TRBV6-6 and TRBJ1-4; D is unresolved. With 6 bases removed from V and 3 bases from J, the gap between germline ends came to 14 bases. Germline lookup yields CDR1 MNHNY and CDR2 SVGAGI (reference sequence). The CDR3 sequence is 15 residues long. The CDR3 DNA is TGTGCCAGCAGACCCCCTGGGCAGCCTAATGAAAAACTGTTTTTT. Encoded protein: CASRPPGQPNEKLFF.

The CDR3 nucleotides read TGTGCCAGTCGCGGGGGTAGCGGCCCGCTGTTGAACACCGGGGAGCTGTTTTTT. It yields the protein CASRGGSGPLLNTGELFF. The chain combines TRBV9 with TRBJ2-2, with 7 bases lining up with TRBD2. Germline V gene sequence: CDR1 SGDLS, CDR2 YYNGEE. The V segment lost 8 bases and the J segment 1 base; nucleotides outside the gene matches: 17. The CDR3 runs 18 residues.

The chain couples TRBV25-1 to TRBJ2-3, with D perhaps matching TRBD2 (6 bases). V was pared by 2 bases and J by 0 bases, with 12 bases between. Germline CDR1 is MGHDK and CDR2 is SYGVNS. The CDR3 length is 16 residues. The CDR3 spells CASSEGLASSTDTQYF. The CDR3 DNA is TGTGCCAGCAGTGAAGGTCTAGCGTCTAGCACAGATACGCAGTATTTT.

The chain uses TRBV6-4 and TRBJ2-1, with TRBD2 identical over 10 bases. The CDR3 extends over 17 amino acids. The V gene's germline CDR1 is MRHNA and CDR2 SNTAGT. Trimming at V came to 1 base and at J to 0 bases, leaving 3 bases not matched to a gene. This chain's CDR3 is CASSDLRTSGSYNEQFF. DNA of the CDR3: TGTGCCAGCAGTGACTTGAGGACTAGCGGCTCCTACAATGAGCAGTTCTTC.

The rearrangement uses TRBV9 and TRBJ1-1; 8 nucleotides match TRBD1. V dropped 0 bases and J dropped 2; count of bases not matched to a gene: 3. This CDR3 has 15 amino acids. Per the germline V gene, CDR1 is SGDLS and CDR2 is YYNGEE. DNA for the CDR3: TGTGCCAGCAGCGTAGGGACAGGGCCCAACACTGAAGCTTTCTTT. Its protein product is CASSVGTGPNTEAFF.

The V gene is TRBV30, the J gene TRBJ2-7; D is possibly TRBD1 (6 bases). V lost 0 bases and J 1 base, leaving 10 bases between the germline ends. CDR3 length: 14 residues. CDR1 and CDR2 from the germline V gene are GTSNPN and SVGIG (reference sequence). The CDR3 bases are TGTGCCTGGAGTGTAGATAGGGGGTCCTACGAGCAGTACTTC. Its translation: CAWSVDRGSYEQYF.

V is TRBV7-3 and J is TRBJ1-1; 9 nucleotides line up with TRBD1. Germline trimming cut 1 base from V and 3 bases from J; bases unmatched to any gene: 6. The germline gives CDR1 SGHTA, CDR2 FQGTGA. The CDR3 loop spans 16 amino acids. CDR3 in amino acids: CASSLIQGARDTEAFF. In DNA, the CDR3 is TGTGCCAGCAGCTTAATACAGGGGGCCCGAGACACTGAAGCTTTCTTT. Full variable domain (missing parts from reference TRBV7-3 and TRBJ1-1): GAGVSQTPSNKVTEKGKYVELRCDPISGHTALYWYRQSLGQGPEFLIYFQGTGAADDSGLPNDRFFAVRPEGSVSTLKIQRTERGDSAVYLCASSLIQGARDTEAFFGQGTRLTVV.

The chain recombines TRBV7-2 with TRBJ1-2, with 7 nucleotides matching TRBD1. J lost 4 bases, V lost 6 bases, and 8 bases had no gene match. Germline CDR1 SGHTA, CDR2 FQGNSA. The CDR3 covers 14 residues. As DNA, the CDR3 is TGTGCCAGCAGAGCCCCAGGGGGAATCTATGGCTACACCTTC. Protein: CASRAPGGIYGYTF.